Each of the 32 T cell receptor beta chains below was sequenced from the same sample in a study of T cells after posttransplantation cyclophosphamide. The method was immunoSEQ multiplex PCR; TCRdb's version includes in-frame clones alone and lacks a portion of them. Among about 12,000 clones listed, roughly 2% were seen once. Treatment was busulfan-fludarabine conditioning, a marrow graft, and cyclophosphamide on days +3 and +4. The specimen was PBMCs, collected after allogeneic stem cell transplant with posttransplant cyclophosphamide. Source of these receptors: a male patient in his 30s who received an allogeneic stem cell transplant from a related donor, was CMV-positive, and had no GVHD. Among the T cells, some may be from the graft donor.

Regarding this clone: Sequence at one end of the junction differs from germline and may be a read error. The J gene is TRBJ1-2, the V gene TRBV6-1; D is unclear. Per the germline V gene, CDR1 is MNHNS and CDR2 is SASEGT. The CDR3 is 17 residues long. CDR3 residues: CASREYIGQTLVGGYTF. Here the CDR3 DNA reads TGTGCCAGCCGTGAATATATTGGGCAGACCCTTGTTGGTGGCTACACCTTC.

In this sample, this clone turned up a few times. The chain carries TRBV7-6 and TRBJ2-3; D is perhaps TRBD2 (6 bases). This CDR3 contains 15 residues. The V end lost 1 base, the J end lost 3 bases, and 11 bases lay between the germline ends. Germline loops: CDR1 SGHVS, CDR2 FNYEAQ. The chain's CDR3 is CASSLGAGRTDTQYF. The CDR3, as DNA: TGTGCCAGCAGCTTAGGGGCAGGGAGGACAGATACGCAGTATTTT. Full variable domain (outside the CDR3, taken from reference TRBV7-6 and TRBJ2-3): GAGVSQSPRYKVTKRGQDVALRCDPISGHVSLYWYRQALGQGPEFLTYFNYEAQQDKSGLPNDRFSAERPEGSISTLTIQRTEQRDSAMYRCASSLGAGRTDTQYFGPGTRLTVL.

V gene TRBV5-6 combines with J gene TRBJ1-2, with 7 bases lining up with TRBD1. This CDR3 spans 13 amino acids. V was pared by 4 bases and J by 8 bases, with 8 bases of the junction left unmatched. The germline V gene has CDR1 SGHDT and CDR2 YYEEEE. Written as DNA, the CDR3 is TGTGCCAGCAGCATCAGACAGGGTGGCGGCTACACCTTC. This sequence encodes CASSIRQGGGYTF.

The CDR3 is CASSPVVLGAGYTF. DNA for the CDR3: TGTGCCAGCTCACCGGTGGTATTGGGCGCGGGCTACACCTTC. The rearrangement links TRBV18 to TRBJ1-2; no firm D call. Looked up from germline, CDR1 is KGHSH and CDR2 is LQKENI. The CDR3 has 14 residues. Trimming stripped 3 bases from V and 8 bases from J, with 16 bases between.

In this sample, this clone turned up a few times. The chain uses TRBV5-5 and TRBJ2-1, with a tentative D call TRBD2 (5 bases). V was pared by 2 bases and J by 9 bases, with 15 bases between. CDR1 is SGHKS and CDR2 is YYEKEE in the germline V gene (reference sequence). The CDR3 consists of 14 residues. CDR3 amino acids: CASSFRLAPTEQFF. For the CDR3, the DNA is TGTGCCAGCAGCTTTAGGCTAGCCCCCACTGAGCAGTTCTTC.

This chain uses TRBV11-2 with TRBJ2-7; the D gene is possibly TRBD1 (6 bases). The CDR3 covers 15 residues. Trimming removed 5 bases from V and 3 bases from J, with 17 bases in between. Germline CDR1 SGHAT, CDR2 FQNNGV. For the CDR3, the DNA is TGTGCCAGCAGCCCGTCCCGGGACACTTTCTACGAGCAGTACTTC. Protein product: CASSPSRDTFYEQYF.

This clone was picked up a small number of times. This chain links TRBV27 with TRBJ2-7; 10 bases agree with TRBD2. Trimming at V came to 3 bases and at J to 2 bases, leaving 10 bases not matched to a gene. The CDR3 consists of 17 residues. Germline CDR1 MNHEY, CDR2 SMNVEV (reference sequence). CDR3 nucleotides: TGTGCCAGCAGTTTTGGTAGCGGGGGGCGGATCACCTACGAGCAGTACTTC. Its protein product is CASSFGSGGRITYEQYF.

A few counts support this clone. The J gene is TRBJ2-7, the V gene TRBV7-6; 7 bases agree with TRBD1. The CDR3 covers 15 residues. Trimming removed 5 bases from V and 3 bases from J; junction bases left unmatched: 10. Germline V gene sequence: CDR1 SGHVS, CDR2 FNYEAQ. CDR3 nucleotides: TGTGCCAGCAGCGCTGGACAGGATTATTACTACGAGCAGTACTTC. Residues: CASSAGQDYYYEQYF.

J is TRBJ2-6 and V is TRBV9; TRBD1 aligns across 8 bases. CDR1 and CDR2 (germline): SGDLS, YYNGEE. This CDR3 is built from 18 residues. V was pared by 5 bases and J by 0 bases, with 10 bases of the junction left unmatched. The chain's CDR3 is CASSQGAPIYSGANVLTF. The CDR3 nucleotides read TGTGCCAGCAGTCAGGGGGCCCCTATTTACTCTGGGGCCAACGTCCTGACTTTC.

This clone has just a few counts. This chain links TRBV7-3 with TRBJ2-3, with TRBD2 identical over 8 bases. The V segment lost 3 bases and the J segment 3 bases; nucleotides outside the gene matches: 5. Germline CDR1 and CDR2: SGHTA and FQGTGA. The CDR3 spans 15 residues. CDR3 sequence reads: CASSFLGLGTDTQYF. In nucleotides, the CDR3 is TGTGCCAGCAGCTTCCTGGGACTAGGGACAGATACGCAGTATTTT.

The chain couples TRBV10-1 to TRBJ2-2, with D unclear. The CDR3 is 14 residues long. The V gene lost 8 bases and the J gene lost 6 bases, with 16 bases spanning the gap. Germline lookup yields CDR1 WNHNN and CDR2 SYGVQD (reference sequence). The CDR3 DNA reads as TGCGCCAGCTCAGGAAGCCGCTACCCCGGGGAGCTGTTTTTT. As protein: CASSGSRYPGELFF.

This clone has only a few counts. The chain has TRBV29-1 and TRBJ2-2; D is possibly TRBD2 (5 bases). The CDR3 sequence is 14 residues long. The germline CDR1 and CDR2 sequences are SQVTM and ANQGSEA. V lost 4 bases, J lost 0 bases, and 9 bases lay in between. CDR3 in DNA: TGCAGCGTTGTCGGGGAAACGAACACCGGGGAGCTGTTTTTT. The encoded protein is CSVVGETNTGELFF.

This clone was counted only a few times. The rearrangement uses TRBV7-3 and TRBJ1-1; no clear D. The CDR3 length is 15 residues. V was clipped by 0 bases and J by 3 bases, with 11 bases between them. CDR1 SGHTA and CDR2 FQGTGA come from the germline V gene. CDR3: CASSLTPLGDTEAFF. The CDR3 DNA reads as TGTGCCAGCAGCTTAACCCCCCTCGGGGACACTGAAGCTTTCTTT. The full variable domain, with the rest looked up from reference TRBV7-3 and TRBJ1-1, is GAGVSQTPSNKVTEKGKYVELRCDPISGHTALYWYRQSLGQGPEFLIYFQGTGAADDSGLPNDRFFAVRPEGSVSTLKIQRTERGDSAVYLCASSLTPLGDTEAFFGQGTRLTVV.

This clone was recorded a few times. The chain carries TRBV7-3 and TRBJ2-1, with 11 bases fitting TRBD2. The V and J ends lost 5 bases and 8 bases, in that order; junction bases with no gene match: 8. Looked up from germline, CDR1 is SGHTA and CDR2 is FQGTGA. The CDR3 runs 15 residues. The CDR3 nucleotides are TGTGCCAGCAGCCCAAGACTAGCGGGGTCTGATGAGCAGTTCTTC. Translated, it gives CASSPRLAGSDEQFF.

The chain has TRBV29-1 and TRBJ2-1, with TRBD1 as a possible D gene (6 bases). This CDR3 has 14 residues. Trimming stripped 4 bases from V and 2 bases from J, with 12 bases between. Germline V CDR1 and CDR2: SQVTM, ANQGSEA. The CDR3 DNA follows: TGCAGCGTTGTGCAGGCAGGGGCCTACAATGAGCAGTTCTTC. The encoded protein is CSVVQAGAYNEQFF.

This chain uses TRBV10-2 with TRBJ2-7, with 10 nucleotides matching TRBD1. With V trimmed by 10 bases and J by 3 bases, 6 bases remained unmatched. This CDR3 has 13 amino acids. The germline CDR1 and CDR2 sequences are WSHSY and SAAADI. The CDR3: CAIRRDRGYEQYF. CDR3 DNA sequence: TGCGCCATTCGCCGGGACAGGGGCTACGAGCAGTACTTC.

The rearrangement uses TRBV6-7 and TRBJ1-3; D not certain. TRBV6-7 is an ORF, with its function uncertain. The CDR3 sequence is 17 residues long. V lost 0 bases, J lost 0 bases, and 12 bases lay in between. The CDR3 sequence is CASSYSNLGCSGNTIYF. The CDR3 DNA follows: TGTGCCAGCAGTTACTCGAACCTCGGGTGCTCTGGAAACACCATATATTTT.

This clone has a handful of counts. V usage is TRBV10-2 and J usage is TRBJ2-7; tentatively, D is TRBD1 (5 bases). Germline CDR1 is WSHSY and CDR2 is SAAADI. The CDR3 loop spans 12 amino acids. Trimming left V 6 bases short and J 6 bases short, with 12 bases between. The CDR3 region has the DNA TGCGCCAGCAGCAGCGACAGTAGCGAGCAGTACTTC. It specifies CASSSDSSEQYF.

This clone was counted a few times. J is TRBJ1-1 and V is TRBV4-3, with TRBD1 as a possible D gene (5 bases). Germline assignment: CDR1 LGHNA and CDR2 YSLEER. The CDR3 is 15 amino acids. V lost 3 bases, J lost 5 bases, and 16 bases lay in between. The CDR3 DNA reads TGCGCCAGCAGCCAGTTTGGAGGGTGGGGGACTGAAGCTTTCTTT. Translated: CASSQFGGWGTEAFF.

In this sample, this clone turned up a few times. The chain uses TRBV5-1 and TRBJ2-3; weak D call: TRBD1 (5 bases). Trimming shortened V by 1 base and J by 0 bases, and 9 bases separated the two germline ends. Germline V gene lookup returns CDR1 SGHRS and CDR2 YFSETQ. The CDR3 sequence is 15 residues long. The CDR3 DNA sequence: TGCGCCAGCAGCTTGATGACAGTTAGCACAGATACGCAGTATTTT. Translated: CASSLMTVSTDTQYF.

This chain connects TRBV27 to TRBJ2-7; 8 bases match TRBD1. The CDR3 has 15 amino acids. Trimming cost V 8 bases and J 5 bases; bases outside gene matches: 14. Germline V gene lookup returns CDR1 MNHEY and CDR2 SMNVEV (reference sequence). As DNA, the CDR3 is TGTGCCAGCGGGATAGTCCAGGGGGCCGTAAACGAGCAGTACTTC. Its protein product is CASGIVQGAVNEQYF.

This clone showed up just a few times. The chain recombines TRBV2 with TRBJ2-7, with TRBD2 matching 7 bases. The length of the CDR3 is 14 residues. Germline-derived CDR1 and CDR2 are SNHLY and FYNNEI. With 7 bases clipped from V and 3 bases from J, the junction kept 9 bases outside the gene matches. The CDR3 loop reads CASTKWGGDYEQYF. CDR3 bases: TGTGCCAGCACGAAATGGGGGGGGGACTACGAGCAGTACTTC.

CDR3 amino acids: CASSTLGSADEQFF. CDR3 bases: TGTGCCAGCAGTACGCTAGGTTCCGCAGATGAGCAGTTCTTC. The rearrangement links TRBV6-6 to TRBJ2-1; D is uncertain. CDR1 is MNHNY and CDR2 is SVGAGI in the germline V gene (reference sequence). The CDR3 runs to 14 residues. The V end lost 5 bases, the J end lost 8 bases, and 16 bases lay between the germline ends.

This clone was seen only once. The chain employs TRBV10-3 and TRBJ2-7, with 12 bases matching TRBD2. With V trimmed by 5 bases and J by 2 bases, 4 bases remained unmatched. The CDR3 is 15 amino acids. Germline V gives CDR1 ENHRY, CDR2 SYGVKD. The CDR3 DNA reads as TGTGCCATCAGTCTACTAGCGGGAGGACCCTACGAGCAGTACTTC. This gives the protein CAISLLAGGPYEQYF.

This chain joins TRBV9 and TRBJ2-5; 9 bases are shared with TRBD2. Trimming at V came to 1 base and at J to 3 bases, leaving 4 bases not matched to a gene. The CDR3 has 15 residues. CDR1 is SGDLS, CDR2 YYNGEE, per germline. The CDR3 loop is CASSVSPSGEETQYF. The CDR3 bases are TGTGCCAGCAGCGTAAGTCCTAGCGGGGAAGAGACCCAGTACTTC.

As concerns this clone: One end of the junction fails to match germline, which may point to a read error. The chain joins TRBV7-7 to TRBJ2-5; TRBD2 matches at 8 bases. Germline assignment: CDR1 SSHAT and CDR2 FNYEAQ (reference sequence). This CDR3 is 15 amino acids long. The chain's CDR3 is CASSLTGGPGETQYF. CDR3 DNA: TGTGCTAGCAGCTTAACGGGGGGGCCCGGGGAGACCCAGTACTTC. Together with reference TRBV7-7 and TRBJ2-5, the CDR3 gives the full variable domain: GAGVSQSPRYKVTKRGQDVTLRCDPISSHATLYWYQQALGQGPEFLTYFNYEAQPDKSGLPSDRFSAERPEGSISTLTIQRTEQRDSAMYRCASSLTGGPGETQYFGPGTRLLVL.

This clone showed up just a few times. This chain joins TRBV28 and TRBJ1-5; D gene ambiguous. The CDR3 is 13 residues long. V lost 1 base and J 7 bases, leaving 8 bases between the germline ends. CDR1 MDHEN and CDR2 SYDVKM come from the germline V gene. The CDR3 DNA sequence: TGTGCCAGCAGTTTATCAGGCCCCCAGCCCCAGCATTTT. Encoded protein: CASSLSGPQPQHF.

This clone has just a few counts. The chain has TRBV11-3 and TRBJ1-2; no clear D gene. V gave up 1 base and J gave up 1 base, with 10 bases separating them. Germline values: CDR1 SGHNT, CDR2 YENEEA. This CDR3 region has 15 residues. Here the CDR3 reads CASSLGGQNNYGYTF. CDR3 DNA sequence: TGTGCCAGCAGCTTAGGAGGGCAGAATAACTATGGCTACACCTTC.

This clone appeared a few times. V gene TRBV4-3 combines with J gene TRBJ1-1; D uncertain. This CDR3 spans 13 amino acids. V was clipped by 1 base and J by 8 bases, with 11 bases between them. Germline CDR1 and CDR2: LGHNA and YSLEER. DNA for the CDR3: TGCGCCAGCAGCCAAGCCTGGGCCAACGAAGCTTTCTTT. Amino acid sequence: CASSQAWANEAFF.

This clone was picked up a small number of times. The chain is built from TRBV7-3 and TRBJ2-3, with 7 bases lining up with TRBD2. The CDR3 extends over 14 amino acids. Germline assignment: CDR1 SGHTA and CDR2 FQGTGA. V was pared by 1 base and J by 9 bases, with 7 bases of the junction left unmatched. The chain's CDR3 is CASSLKGVGGTQYF. CDR3 bases: TGTGCCAGCAGCTTAAAGGGCGTGGGGGGGACGCAGTATTTT.

The chain joins TRBV7-9 to TRBJ1-6; 9 nucleotides line up with TRBD1. The J segment lost 9 bases and the V segment lost 3 bases, leaving 3 bases of the junction unmatched. From germline, CDR1 is SEHNR and CDR2 FQNEAQ (reference sequence). The CDR3 loop spans 14 amino acids. The chain's CDR3 is CASSFRTGVSPLHF. The CDR3 DNA follows: TGTGCCAGCAGCTTCCGGACAGGGGTTTCACCCCTCCACTTT.

The chain recombines TRBV7-3 with TRBJ2-1; 12 bases match TRBD2. V shed 5 bases and J 2 bases; nucleotides not matched to a gene: 1. Germline CDR1 reads SGHTA; CDR2 reads FQGTGA. This CDR3 spans 15 amino acids. The CDR3 sequence: CASSPSGGAYNEQFF. The CDR3 nucleotides read TGTGCCAGCAGCCCTAGCGGGGGGGCCTACAATGAGCAGTTCTTC. The whole variable domain, filled in from reference TRBV7-3 and TRBJ2-1, reads GAGVSQTPSNKVTEKGKYVELRCDPISGHTALYWYRQSLGQGPEFLIYFQGTGAADDSGLPNDRFFAVRPEGSVSTLKIQRTERGDSAVYLCASSPSGGAYNEQFFGPGTRLTVL.